The 4 T cell receptor beta chains below all came from one sample that was sequenced in a study of Tregs in tolerant kidney transplant recipients. Clones were sequenced by immunoSEQ multiplex PCR, and TCRdb holds only the in-frame ones, with some missing. The data hold about 240,000 clones, with more than 65% observed a single time. The sequencing input was CD4+ T cells from blood. The receptors come from a human donor in good health.

This rearrangement joins TRBV25-1 to TRBJ2-5; 13 bases line up with TRBD2. CDR1 and CDR2 (germline): MGHDK, SYGVNS. The CDR3 length is 16 residues. V dropped 3 bases and J dropped 1; count of bases not matched to a gene: 2. In DNA, the CDR3 is TGTGCCAGCAGTGAGGGACTAGCGGGACGCCAAGAGACCCAGTACTTC. Protein product: CASSEGLAGRQETQYF. Variable domain in full (rest from reference TRBV25-1 and TRBJ2-5): EADIYQTPRYLVIGTGKKITLECSQTMGHDKMYWYQQDPGMELHLIHYSYGVNSTEKGDLSSESTVSRIRTEHFPLTLESARPSHTSQYLCASSEGLAGRQETQYFGPGTRLLVL.

This CDR3 is CASSGPPTNEKLFF. The CDR3 DNA reads TGTGCCAGCTCAGGGCCGCCAACTAATGAAAAACTGTTTTTT. The V call is TRBV18, the J call TRBJ1-4, with D uncertain. The CDR3 length is 14 residues. V was clipped by 5 bases and J by 0 bases, with 7 bases between them. Germline CDR1 KGHSH, CDR2 LQKENI.

This clone was seen just once. V and J are TRBV5-1 and TRBJ2-3; D is ambiguous. With 0 bases removed from V and 3 bases from J, the gap between germline ends came to 11 bases. The CDR3 covers 15 residues. CDR1 and CDR2 (germline): SGHRS, YFSETQ. The CDR3 sequence is CASSLAGPGTDTQYF. CDR3 bases: TGCGCCAGCAGCTTGGCTGGGCCTGGGACAGATACGCAGTATTTT.

The chain couples TRBV4-3 to TRBJ2-7; 7 nucleotides agree with TRBD1. The CDR3 loop spans 15 amino acids. Looked up from germline, CDR1 is LGHNA and CDR2 is YSLEER. After removal of 3 bases from V and 2 bases from J, the junction contained 7 bases not matched to a gene. The CDR3, as DNA: TGCGCCAGCAGCCATCTTGGGGACAGAGCCTACGAGCAGTACTTC. Translated, it gives CASSHLGDRAYEQYF.